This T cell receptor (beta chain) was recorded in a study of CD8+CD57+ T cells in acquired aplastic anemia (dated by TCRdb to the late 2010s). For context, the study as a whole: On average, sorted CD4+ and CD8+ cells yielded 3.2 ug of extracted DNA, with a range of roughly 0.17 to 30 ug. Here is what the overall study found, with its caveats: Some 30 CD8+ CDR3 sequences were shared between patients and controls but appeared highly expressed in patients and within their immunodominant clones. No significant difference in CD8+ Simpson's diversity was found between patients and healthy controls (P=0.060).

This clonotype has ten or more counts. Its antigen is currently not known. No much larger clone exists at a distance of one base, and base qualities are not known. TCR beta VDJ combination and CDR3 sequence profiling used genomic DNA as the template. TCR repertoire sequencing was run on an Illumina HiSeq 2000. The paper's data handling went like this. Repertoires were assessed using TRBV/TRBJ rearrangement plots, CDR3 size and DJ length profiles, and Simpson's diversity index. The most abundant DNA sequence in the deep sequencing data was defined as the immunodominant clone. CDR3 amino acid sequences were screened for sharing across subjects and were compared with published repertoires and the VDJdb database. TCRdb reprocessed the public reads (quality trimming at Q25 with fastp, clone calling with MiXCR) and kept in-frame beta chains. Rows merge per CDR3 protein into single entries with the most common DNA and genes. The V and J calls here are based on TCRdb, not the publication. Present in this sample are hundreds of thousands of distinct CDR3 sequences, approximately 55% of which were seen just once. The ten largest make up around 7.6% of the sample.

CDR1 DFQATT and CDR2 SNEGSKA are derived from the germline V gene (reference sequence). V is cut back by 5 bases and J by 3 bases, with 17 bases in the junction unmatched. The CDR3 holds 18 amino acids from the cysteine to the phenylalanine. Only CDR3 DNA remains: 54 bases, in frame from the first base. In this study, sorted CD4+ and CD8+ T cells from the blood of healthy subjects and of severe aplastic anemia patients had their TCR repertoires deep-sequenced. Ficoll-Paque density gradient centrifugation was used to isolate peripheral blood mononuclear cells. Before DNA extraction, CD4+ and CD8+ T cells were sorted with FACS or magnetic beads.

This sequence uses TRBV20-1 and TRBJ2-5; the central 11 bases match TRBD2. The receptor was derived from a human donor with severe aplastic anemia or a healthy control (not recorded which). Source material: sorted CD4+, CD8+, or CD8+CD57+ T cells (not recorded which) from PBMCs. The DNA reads TGCAGTGCTCACAAATGGGGTAGCGGGGGGGCGAACGAAGAGACCCAGTACTTC. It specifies CSAHKWGSGGANEETQYF.